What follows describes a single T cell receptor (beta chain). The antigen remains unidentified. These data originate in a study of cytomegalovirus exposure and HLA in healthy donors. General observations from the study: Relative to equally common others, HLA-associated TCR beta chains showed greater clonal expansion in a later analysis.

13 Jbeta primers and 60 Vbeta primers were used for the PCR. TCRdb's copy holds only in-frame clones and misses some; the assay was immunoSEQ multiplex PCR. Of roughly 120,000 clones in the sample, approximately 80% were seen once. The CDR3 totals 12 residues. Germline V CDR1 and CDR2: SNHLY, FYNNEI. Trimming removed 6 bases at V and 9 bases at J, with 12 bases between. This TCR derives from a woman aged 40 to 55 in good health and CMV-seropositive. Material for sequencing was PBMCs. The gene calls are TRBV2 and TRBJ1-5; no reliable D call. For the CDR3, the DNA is TGTGCCAGCAGCGCCAACTCGAGGCCCCAGCATTTT. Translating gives CASSANSRPQHF. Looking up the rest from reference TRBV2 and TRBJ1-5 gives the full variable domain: EPEVTQTPSHQVTQMGQEVILRCVPISNHLYFYWYRQILGQKVEFLVSFYNNEISEKSEIFDDQFSVERPDGSNFTLKIRSTKLEDSAMYFCASSANSRPQHFGDGTRLSIL.